This T cell receptor beta chain was identified in a study of cytomegalovirus exposure and HLA in healthy donors (dated by TCRdb to 2016 to 2017). As for the study more broadly: According to an earlier analysis of 587 of the donors, about 179 million T cells yielded over 90 million unique TCR beta sequences and around 300 Gb of sequence data. Approximately 300 gigabases of sequencing data and around 90 million unique TCR sequences made up an early release that covered approximately 650 HLA-typed donors. Of the roughly 400 genotyped donors, roughly 85% fell in the genetic ancestry cluster associated with self-reported Caucasian donors. The study aimed to test whether signatures of past pathogen exposure could be identified by cataloging public T cell receptors. Using immunosequencing, the study profiled T cell repertoires from around 680 subjects and related those repertoires to cytomegalovirus serostatus. A separate validation cohort of approximately 130 different subjects was used in addition to the roughly 640-subject first cohort. To predict cytomegalovirus infection status, the study combined high-throughput TCR immunosequencing, statistical association of individual TCRs with disease status, and machine learning. A later analysis re-examined previously published TCR beta repertoires from several hundred donors and added high-resolution HLA genotyping to investigate patterns of TCR occurrence. Rather than using new phenotypic data, the later analysis identified candidate immune exposures from TCR beta sequences and from how often those sequences occurred across donors. In an earlier analysis of several hundred of the donors, high-throughput TCR beta sequencing was used to judge whether each TCR beta V gene segment behaved as functional or pseudogenic. Donor age, sex, ethnicity and CMV serostatus were compiled alongside the repertoire data. Genome-wide SNP genotypes for about 65% of the roughly 670 donors were used in a later genetic analysis, which treated that subset as a discovery cohort. Every discovery cohort repertoire had been produced on one sequencing platform. HLA typing included class I and class II loci at four-digit resolution. Typing coverage differed by locus: A, B, C, DRB1 and DQB1 were typed in roughly 629-630 donors, DQA1 in about 560, DPA1 in around 610, and DPB1 in around 440. Because of strong linkage in the cohort, roughly five DR-DQ haplotypes were treated as single units for association and clustering. On average, roughly 240,000 unique TCR beta nucleotide sequences were sequenced per donor among 350 to 400 genotyped donors of the cohort, with roughly 20% of those sequences being non-productive. What the research found in general, with its limitations: Because HLA typing was missing for some donors at each locus, association tests included only the typed subset. It was suggested by the authors that the approach could potentially be generalized to other disease states and immunological phenotypes. A later genetic analysis reported fewer N-insertions in productive TCRs among donors in an Asian-associated ancestry cluster than the roughly 620-donor mean. A later analysis found that most CMV-associated TCR beta chains appeared HLA-restricted, with HLA associations seemingly driven largely by CMV exposure. In this cohort, only TCR beta chains were sequenced, and detectable features were limited by the absence of alpha or paired-chain data. Correlated functional status among segregating V segments might reflect linkage disequilibrium, but an unknown experimental factor could not be ruled out. Cytomegalovirus status was reported to be diagnosed by the classifier with high specificity and sensitivity in both the original and validation cohorts. Sequencing depth was assumed to be roughly uniform across donors in the presence/absence analyses, though that assumption may not hold. A cluster of highly shared sequence variants was judged likely to represent a technical artifact of the sequencing pipeline. When HLA alleles, especially DR and DQ, strongly co-occurred, attributing TCR associations to individual alleles was difficult. A later genetic analysis associated a missense DCLRE1C variant with V-gene and J-gene trimming of TCR beta chains, and an independent cohort replicated the association. In a later analysis, TCR association rates were found to vary across HLA loci, with the most associated TCRs seen for DRB1 alleles and the fewest for HLA-C alleles. Over 15 rarely observed V segments, including chromosome 9 orphons, were excluded from the earlier analysis of several hundred of the donors because counts were too low. A few of the identified cytomegalovirus-associated TCR beta chains were confirmed in vitro to be specific for cytomegalovirus antigens. CMV serostatus was the only immune exposure information available for the cohort. In the study, 164 TCR beta chains were listed as associated with cytomegalovirus. Across donors, most TCR sequences were observed very rarely, whereas some public TCRs were present in many individuals. A further reported finding was that TCR beta sequences accurately predicted the HLA-A and HLA-B alleles for most subjects in the first cohort. Some IMGT-functional V segments, including TRBV6-2 and TRBV6-3, could not be distinguished by the 87-base-pair reads and were therefore excluded. In a later analysis, some 17,000 TCR beta sequences were associated with specific HLA alleles at a false discovery rate of 0.05. A later analysis found that HLA-associated TCR beta chains were more clonally expanded and had lower generation probabilities than equally common non-associated chains. In a later analysis, several top co-occurrence clusters were reported to appear linked to parvovirus B19, influenza, CMV and Epstein-Barr virus. In an earlier analysis of under 600 of the donors, most TCR beta V segments were observed in productive rearrangements about 90% or about 30% of the time, broadly matching IMGT annotations.

Between the V and J ends, shortened by 6 bases and 5 bases respectively, the junction contains 11 bases. The CDR3 has 12 amino acids, counting the end cysteine and phenylalanine. Just the 36-base CDR3 DNA is kept, in frame starting at base 1. The germline V gene (reference sequence) sets CDR1 to MNHNY and CDR2 to SVGAGI. Remarks on this clone: Its antigen remains unidentified. No much larger clonotype is one base removed from it; base qualities were not supplied.

The cohort consisted of 666 healthy bone marrow donors. At the time of sampling, all cohort members were nominally healthy, though unrecorded immune exposures were likely present. Of the approximately 700 cohort members, around 290 had positive CMV serostatus and about 360 had negative CMV serostatus, and CMV serostatus was not recorded for the donor. Each donor provided a peripheral blood sample, and peripheral blood mononuclear cells were used for TCR beta sequencing. The Qiagen DNeasy Blood Extraction Kit was used to extract genomic DNA from the blood cell samples. The library was obtained by the immunoSEQ multiplex PCR assay. A mixture of 60 forward primers for TCR Vbeta segments and 13 reverse primers for TCR Jbeta segments was used in the multiplex PCR. A multiplex PCR assay on genomic DNA amplified the CDR3 region of rearranged TCR beta genes. The amplified TCR beta libraries were sequenced on the Illumina HiSeq System as 87-base-pair reads. On the authors' methods: Across the 700 or so repertoires, a later analysis counted tens of millions of unique TCR beta chains, some 11 million of which were shared by at least two donors. Raw reads were error-corrected and collapsed into unique sequences with a nearest-neighbor algorithm that merged closely related sequences to remove PCR and sequencing errors. CDR3 sequences were aligned to IMGT reference sequences to assign V, D and J gene segments. For a sequence to be retained, at least a six-nucleotide match to both a V gene segment and a J gene segment was required. A rearrangement counted as productive if the CDR3 had no stop codons and remained in frame with V and J, and every other rearrangement counted as non-productive. Following IMGT convention, CDR3 was defined as the stretch from the second conserved V-encoded cysteine up to the conserved J-encoded phenylalanine. Sequences without an unambiguous match to a single V gene segment were excluded from the earlier analysis of a few hundred of the donors. In an earlier analysis of 587 of the donors, V segments were called functional above 56.7% productive rearrangements and were called segregating when the between-donor standard deviation exceeded 5%. A statistical classification framework was built to diagnose cytomegalovirus status from the catalog of TCR beta chain sequences. In a later analysis, TCR nucleotide sequences were compared against IMGT/GENE-DB human TR gene sequences so that V and J genes could be assigned. In a later analysis, CDR3 sequences and most-parsimonious VDJ recombination scenarios were assigned using the TCRdist pipeline. In a later analysis, every TCR beta chain was defined by the combination of its CDR3 amino acid sequence and its V-gene family, and reads without a unique V-gene family were dropped. To address suspected cross-contamination and a sequencing artifact, a later analysis removed a few hundred highly shared, low-generation-probability nucleotide sequences. In a later analysis, a clonal expansion index for each public chain was calculated from normalized within-repertoire ranks of inferred template counts. In a later analysis, generation probabilities were computed using a VDJ recombination model fitted to out-of-frame rearrangements, and the results were checked against IGoR. A later analysis scored TCR-TCR, TCR-HLA and TCR-CMV co-occurrence with hypergeometric tests, applying a repertoire-size bias correction to TCR pairs. False discovery rates were estimated in a later analysis by permuting HLA or CMV assignments 20 times. In a later analysis, co-occurring TCRs were grouped using DBSCAN, and TCRdist sequence similarity was added for clustering within HLA-allele-positive subsets. Repertoires with fewer than 30,000 or more than 120,000 public chains, plus five repertoires with anomalous nucleotide sharing, were excluded from co-occurrence clustering. TCRdb provides this immuneACCESS table in a form limited to in-frame rearrangements. Some clones are lacking; in checked studies, under half of them reflect an unresolved V gene, and why the rest are absent is not known. The V and J calls and clone size come from that table; D and trimming were worked out from the DNA. The sample contains roughly 120,000 clones, about three quarters of them found a single time. Over 1% of the sample is taken by the ten largest.

The source is a human donor in good health. The chain links TRBV6-6 with TRBJ2-7; a tentative D match to TRBD2 spans 6 bases. The sequencing input was PBMCs. The sequence in DNA is TGTGCCAGCAGCGGGGACTCGGACGAGCAGTACTTC. Its protein product is CASSGDSDEQYF.